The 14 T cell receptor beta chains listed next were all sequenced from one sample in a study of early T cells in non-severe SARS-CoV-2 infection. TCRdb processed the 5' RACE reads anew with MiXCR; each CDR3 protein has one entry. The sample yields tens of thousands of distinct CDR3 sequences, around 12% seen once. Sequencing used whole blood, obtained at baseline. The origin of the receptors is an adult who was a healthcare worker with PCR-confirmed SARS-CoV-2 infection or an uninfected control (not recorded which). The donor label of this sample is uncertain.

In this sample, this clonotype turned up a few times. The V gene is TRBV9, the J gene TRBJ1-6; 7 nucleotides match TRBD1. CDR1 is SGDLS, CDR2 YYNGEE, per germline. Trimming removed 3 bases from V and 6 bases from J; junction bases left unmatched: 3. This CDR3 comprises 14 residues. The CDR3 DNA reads TGTGCCAGCAGCGGAAGGGACAGTAATTCACCCCTCCACTTT. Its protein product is CASSGRDSNSPLHF.

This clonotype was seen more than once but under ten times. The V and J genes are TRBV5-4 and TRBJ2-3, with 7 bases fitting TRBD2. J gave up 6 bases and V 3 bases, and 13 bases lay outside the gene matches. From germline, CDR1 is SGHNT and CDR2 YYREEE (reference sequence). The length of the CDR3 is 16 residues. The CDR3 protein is CASSSQGRALSDTQYF. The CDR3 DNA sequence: TGTGCCAGCAGCTCCCAAGGGAGGGCCCTATCCGATACGCAGTATTTT.

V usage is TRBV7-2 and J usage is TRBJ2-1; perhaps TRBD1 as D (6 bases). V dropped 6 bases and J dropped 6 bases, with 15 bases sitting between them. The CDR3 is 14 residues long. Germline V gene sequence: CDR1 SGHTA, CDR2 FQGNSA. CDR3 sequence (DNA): TGTGCCAGCAGTCCAGCTGCCAGGGGCAATGAGCAGTTCTTC. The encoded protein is CASSPAARGNEQFF.

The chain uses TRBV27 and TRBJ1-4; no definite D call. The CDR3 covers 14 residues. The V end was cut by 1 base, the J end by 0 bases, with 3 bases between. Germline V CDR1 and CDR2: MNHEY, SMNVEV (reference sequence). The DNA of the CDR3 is TGTGCCAGCAGTTTATTTGCAACTAATGAAAAACTGTTTTTT. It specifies CASSLFATNEKLFF.

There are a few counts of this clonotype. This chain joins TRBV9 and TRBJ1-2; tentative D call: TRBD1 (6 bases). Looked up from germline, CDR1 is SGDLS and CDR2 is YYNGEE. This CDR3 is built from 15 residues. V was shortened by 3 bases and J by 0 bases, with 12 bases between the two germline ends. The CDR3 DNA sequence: TGTGCCAGCAGCGCTCGACAGGCCCCTAACTATGGCTACACCTTC. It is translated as CASSARQAPNYGYTF.

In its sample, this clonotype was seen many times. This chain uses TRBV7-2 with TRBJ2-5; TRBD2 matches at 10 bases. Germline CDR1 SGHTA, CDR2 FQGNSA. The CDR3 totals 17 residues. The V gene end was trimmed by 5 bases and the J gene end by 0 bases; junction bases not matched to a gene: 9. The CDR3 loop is CASSLRIAGGYQETQYF. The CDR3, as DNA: TGTGCCAGCAGCCTAAGGATAGCGGGGGGATACCAAGAGACCCAGTACTTC.

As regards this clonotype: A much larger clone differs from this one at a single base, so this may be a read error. CDR3 DNA: TGTGCCAGCAGCCAAAACAAACCCCAGGACGCAGGGAGAGGCACAGTTACGCAGTATTTT. It translates to CASSQNKPQDAGRGTVTQYF. The chain links TRBV11-1 to TRBJ2-3; the D call may be TRBD1 or TRBD2 (5 bases each). The CDR3 totals 20 residues. In germline, CDR1 is SGHAT, CDR2 FQDESV (reference sequence).

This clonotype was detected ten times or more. The CDR3 DNA is TGTGCCAGCAGTCCGACCCAAGGGCGTAGCAATCAGCCCCAGCATTTT. Translated, it gives CASSPTQGRSNQPQHF. The chain employs TRBV12-3 or TRBV12-4 and TRBJ1-5, with D unclear. The CDR3 length is 16 residues. Between the trimmed V and J ends, which lost 5 bases and 0 bases, there was a span of 14 bases.

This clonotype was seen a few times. CDR3 sequence (DNA): TGTGCCAGCAGCCGAACAGGGAAGTGGGATGAGCAGTTCTTC. Its translation is CASSRTGKWDEQFF. The chain joins TRBV5-4 to TRBJ2-1; tentatively, D is TRBD1 (6 bases). Germline V gene lookup returns CDR1 SGHNT and CDR2 YYREEE (reference sequence). V was clipped by 4 bases and J by 8 bases, with 16 bases between them. The CDR3 is 14 residues long.

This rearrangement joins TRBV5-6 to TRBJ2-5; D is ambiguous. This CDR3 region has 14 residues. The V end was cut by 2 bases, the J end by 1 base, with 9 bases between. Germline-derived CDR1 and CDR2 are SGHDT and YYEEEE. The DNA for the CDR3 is TGTGCCAGCAGCTTCGTCCGCCGCCAAGAGACCCAGTACTTC. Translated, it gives CASSFVRRQETQYF.

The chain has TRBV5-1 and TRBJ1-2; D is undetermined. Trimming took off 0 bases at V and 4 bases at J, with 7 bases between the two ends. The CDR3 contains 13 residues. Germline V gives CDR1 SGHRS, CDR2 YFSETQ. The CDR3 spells CASSLGQIYGYTF. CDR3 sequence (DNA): TGCGCCAGCAGCTTGGGGCAGATCTATGGCTACACCTTC.

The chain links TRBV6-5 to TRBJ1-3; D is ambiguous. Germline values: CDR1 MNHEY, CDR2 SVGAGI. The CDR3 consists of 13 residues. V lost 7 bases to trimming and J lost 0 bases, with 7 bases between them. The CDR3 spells CASKRTSGNTIYF. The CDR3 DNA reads TGTGCCAGCAAACGTACCTCTGGAAACACCATATATTTT.

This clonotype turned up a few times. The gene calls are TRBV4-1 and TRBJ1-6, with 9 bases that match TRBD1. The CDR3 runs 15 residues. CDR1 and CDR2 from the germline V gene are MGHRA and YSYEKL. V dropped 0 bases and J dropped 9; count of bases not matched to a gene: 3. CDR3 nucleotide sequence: TGCGCCAGCAGCCAAGAGGGACAGGGAGGTTCACCCCTCCACTTT. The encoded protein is CASSQEGQGGSPLHF.

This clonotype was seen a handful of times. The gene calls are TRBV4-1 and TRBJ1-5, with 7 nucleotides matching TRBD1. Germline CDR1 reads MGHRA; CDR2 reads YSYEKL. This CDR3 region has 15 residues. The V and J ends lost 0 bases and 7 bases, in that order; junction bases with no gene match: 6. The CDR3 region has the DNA TGCGCCAGCAGCCAAGATCCAGGGGGAAGGCAGCCCCAGCATTTT. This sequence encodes CASSQDPGGRQPQHF.